The next 27 T cell receptor beta chains were all read from a single sample in a study of blood T cell repertoires in COVID-19 (dated by TCRdb to 2018 to 2020). Libraries came from the immunoSEQ multiplex PCR assay. In its TCRdb copy, this immuneACCESS table keeps in-frame sequences only and misses some clones. Where compared with another copy, unresolved V genes explain less than half of these, and the others have no known cause. The sample table holds more than 85,000 clones, of which approximately 81% were seen once. Roughly 37% of the sample is held by the ten biggest clonotypes. The sample consisted of peripheral blood. The receptors here all came from a man at least 80 years old with acute or convalescent COVID-19.

J is TRBJ2-3 and V is TRBV6-5; D might be TRBD2 (6 bases). This CDR3 spans 15 amino acids. Trimming took off 0 bases at V and 5 bases at J, with 12 bases between the two ends. Germline values: CDR1 MNHEY, CDR2 SVGAGI. CDR3: CASSYSGRERDTQYF. The DNA of the CDR3 is TGTGCCAGCAGTTACTCAGGACGGGAGAGAGATACGCAGTATTTT.

This chain links TRBV9 with TRBJ1-6; D perhaps matches TRBD1 (5 bases). The CDR3 covers 16 residues. Trimming removed 4 bases at V and 3 bases at J, with 14 bases between. Germline loops: CDR1 SGDLS, CDR2 YYNGEE. The CDR3 DNA is TGTGCCAGCAGCCCTAGGGGAGGGTTCTATAATTCACCCCTCCACTTT. It codes for CASSPRGGFYNSPLHF.

This clone showed up many times. The rearrangement links TRBV18 to TRBJ1-3, with D possibly matching TRBD1 (6 bases). Per the germline V gene, CDR1 is KGHSH and CDR2 is LQKENI. CDR3 length equals 18 residues. The ends were cut back, 3 bases at V and 0 bases at J, with 18 bases in the middle. CDR3 region: CASSPVGQSGASGNTIYF. The DNA for the CDR3 is TGTGCCAGCTCACCTGTAGGACAGAGTGGAGCCTCTGGAAACACCATATATTTT. Looking up the rest from reference TRBV18 and TRBJ1-3 gives the full variable domain: NAGVMQNPRHLVRRRGQEARLRCSPMKGHSHVYWYRQLPEEGLKFMVYLQKENIIDESGMPKERFSAEFPKEGPSILRIQQVVRGDSAAYFCASSPVGQSGASGNTIYFGEGSWLTVV.

The DNA for the CDR3 is TGTGCCAGCAGACAGGGTCTGAGTCAGCCCCAGCATTTT. Translating gives CASRQGLSQPQHF. The genes are TRBV28 and TRBJ1-5; tentatively, D is TRBD1 (6 bases). Between the trimmed V and J ends, which lost 6 bases and 6 bases, there was a span of 12 bases. Germline assignment: CDR1 MDHEN and CDR2 SYDVKM. The CDR3 is 13 amino acids.

The chain recombines TRBV2 with TRBJ2-7; a weak D match, TRBD2 (5 bases). V lost 5 bases, J lost 6 bases, and 8 bases lay in between. The CDR3 runs 11 residues. Germline assignment: CDR1 SNHLY and CDR2 FYNNEI. For the CDR3, the DNA is TGTGCCAGCAGTCTAGAGGGCGAGCAGTACTTC. This translates into CASSLEGEQYF.

The V call is TRBV7-3, the J call TRBJ2-3, with 11 bases fitting TRBD2. The CDR3 spans 18 residues. From germline, CDR1 is SGHTA and CDR2 FQGTGA. The trim removed 5 bases at V and 7 bases at J, leaving 17 bases unmatched. CDR3 amino acids: CASSPRLGLAGEPNTQYF. The DNA of the CDR3 is TGTGCCAGCAGCCCCCGTCTTGGACTAGCGGGCGAACCTAATACGCAGTATTTT.

Worth noting for this clone: The same CDR3 also results from other DNA sequences found in this sample. J is TRBJ1-1 and V is TRBV18; D is unresolved. The CDR3 extends over 13 amino acids. Deletions cut 3 bases from V and 3 bases from J, with 8 bases between. The germline gives CDR1 KGHSH, CDR2 LQKENI. CDR3: CASSPSRDTEAFF. CDR3 DNA: TGTGCCAGCTCACCGTCCCGGGACACTGAAGCTTTCTTT.

This clone occurred a few times. The chain has TRBV20-1 and TRBJ1-5, with 11 positions matching TRBD1. Germline CDR1 is DFQATT and CDR2 is SNEGSKA (reference sequence). The CDR3 sequence is 14 residues long. V lost 3 bases to trimming and J lost 7 bases; unmatched junction nucleotides: 5. The CDR3 reads CSASGQGAGQPQHF. CDR3 DNA: TGCAGTGCTAGTGGACAGGGGGCGGGACAGCCCCAGCATTTT.

The rearrangement links TRBV13 to TRBJ2-2; D perhaps matches TRBD1 (5 bases). Germline V lookup: CDR1 PRHDT, CDR2 FYEKMQ (reference sequence). V lost 3 bases and J lost 3, with 11 bases in between. The CDR3 loop spans 15 amino acids. The DNA of the CDR3 is TGTGCCAGCAGCTTGGTGGGGCTGTACACCGGGGAGCTGTTTTTT. Encoded protein: CASSLVGLYTGELFF.

V usage is TRBV5-1 and J usage is TRBJ2-7; 12 bases match TRBD1. CDR3 size: 16 residues. In germline, CDR1 is SGHRS, CDR2 YFSETQ. V lost 2 bases, J lost 5 bases, and 8 bases stayed unmatched. In nucleotides, the CDR3 is TGCGCCAGCAGCTTAATCCCGGGACAGGGGGCTAACGAGCAGTACTTC. Translated: CASSLIPGQGANEQYF.

This sequence joins TRBV7-8 and TRBJ1-4; the D gene is possibly TRBD1 (5 bases). Germline assignment: CDR1 SGHVS and CDR2 FQNEAQ. CDR3 length: 14 residues. V lost 5 bases, J lost 5 bases, and 12 bases lay in between. Here the CDR3 reads CASSPRTRNEKLFF. CDR3 nucleotides: TGTGCCAGCAGCCCCCGGACAAGGAATGAAAAACTGTTTTTT.

The V call is TRBV6-5, the J call TRBJ1-3, with TRBD1 matching over 9 bases. Germline-derived CDR1 and CDR2 are MNHEY and SVGAGI. CDR3 length: 14 residues. V dropped 5 bases and J dropped 6; count of bases not matched to a gene: 5. In nucleotides, the CDR3 is TGTGCCAGCAGTCCCGACAGGGGGATAAACACCATATATTTT. It yields the protein CASSPDRGINTIYF.

This clone was seen a few times. The rearrangement uses TRBV7-3 and TRBJ2-3, with 10 positions matching TRBD2. V trimming: 2 bases; J trimming: 2 bases; junction bases outside the gene matches: 7. This CDR3 contains 17 residues. CDR1 and CDR2 from the germline V gene are SGHTA and FQGTGA. The CDR3 DNA reads TGTGCCAGCAGCTTACATCCGGGACTAGCGTCCACAGATACGCAGTATTTT. Its translation is CASSLHPGLASTDTQYF.

This clone has more than one count but fewer than ten. The V gene is TRBV7-9, the J gene TRBJ2-1, with 7 bases identical to TRBD2. V shed 6 bases and J 7 bases; nucleotides not matched to a gene: 12. This CDR3 is 15 amino acids long. Germline CDR1 SEHNR, CDR2 FQNEAQ (reference sequence). CDR3 DNA sequence: TGTGCCAGCAGTCCCGTAAGCGGGACTATTAATGAGCAGTTCTTC. Protein sequence: CASSPVSGTINEQFF. Combining the CDR3 with reference TRBV7-9 and TRBJ2-1 gives the whole variable domain DTGVSQNPRHKITKRGQNVTFRCDPISEHNRLYWYRQTLGQGPEFLTYFQNEAQLEKSRLLSDRFSAERPKGSFSTLEIQRTEQGDSAMYLCASSPVSGTINEQFFGPGTRLTVL.

The rearrangement links TRBV30 to TRBJ2-1, with TRBD2 matching over 13 bases. J lost 8 bases, V lost 0 bases, and 1 base had no gene match. Germline values: CDR1 GTSNPN, CDR2 SVGIG (reference sequence). This CDR3 spans 14 amino acids. The CDR3: CAWSVGTSGDEQFF. CDR3 coding DNA: TGTGCCTGGAGTGTCGGGACTAGCGGGGATGAGCAGTTCTTC. The whole variable domain, filled in from reference TRBV30 and TRBJ2-1, reads SQTIHQWPATLVQPVGSPLSLECTVEGTSNPNLYWYRQAAGRGLQLLFYSVGIGQISSEVPQNLSASRPQDRQFILSSKKLLLSDSGFYLCAWSVGTSGDEQFFGPGTRLTVL.

The chain carries TRBV7-9 and TRBJ2-3, with 11 bases matching TRBD1. The V gene end was trimmed by 6 bases and the J gene end by 6 bases; junction bases not matched to a gene: 8. CDR1 SEHNR and CDR2 FQNEAQ come from the germline V gene (reference sequence). This CDR3 has 15 amino acids. CDR3 residues: CASSPGTGGFDTQYF. The CDR3, as DNA: TGTGCCAGCAGTCCCGGGACAGGGGGTTTTGATACGCAGTATTTT.

This rearrangement joins TRBV4-3 to TRBJ2-2, with D maybe TRBD1 (5 bases). Germline V gene sequence: CDR1 LGHNA, CDR2 YSLEER. V was pared by 4 bases and J by 0 bases, with 12 bases between. The CDR3 runs 16 residues. As DNA, the CDR3 is TGCGCCAGCAGCCCGGTAGGGGTCTCGAACACCGGGGAGCTGTTTTTT. Translating it yields CASSPVGVSNTGELFF.

The chain employs TRBV6-2 or TRBV6-3 and TRBJ1-2; D remains unclear. V was pared by 5 bases and J by 2 bases, with 12 bases between. The length of the CDR3 is 14 residues. CDR1 is MNHEY and CDR2 is SVGEGT in the germline V gene. The CDR3 region has the DNA TGTGCCAGCAGTCCACTAGACCGAAACTATGGCTACACCTTC. Translation: CASSPLDRNYGYTF.

The chain couples TRBV27 to TRBJ2-3, with 10 bases fitting TRBD2. The germline V gene has CDR1 MNHEY and CDR2 SMNVEV (reference sequence). J was trimmed by 4 bases and V by 0 bases; bases with no gene match: 4. The CDR3 runs to 16 residues. CDR3 region: CASSLSASGSADTQYF. In DNA, the CDR3 is TGTGCCAGCAGTTTATCGGCTAGCGGGAGCGCAGATACGCAGTATTTT.

The chain combines TRBV2 with TRBJ2-5; a weak D match, TRBD1 (6 bases). Germline V gene lookup returns CDR1 SNHLY and CDR2 FYNNEI. There are 13 residues in the CDR3. V gave up 5 bases and J gave up 4 bases, with 11 bases separating them. CDR3 in DNA: TGTGCCAGCAGTAGACAGGTAGGAGAGACCCAGTACTTC. Protein product: CASSRQVGETQYF.

The DNA for the CDR3 is TGCGCCAGCAGCGTCGGGACAGTCGATCAGCCCCAGCATTTT. Translation: CASSVGTVDQPQHF. The V and J genes are TRBV5-1 and TRBJ1-5; 7 bases align to TRBD1. CDR1 and CDR2 from the germline V gene are SGHRS and YFSETQ. The ends lost 4 bases at V and 5 bases at J; junction bases unmatched: 6. The CDR3 is made up of 14 amino acids.

The chain has TRBV18 and TRBJ2-7; D is possibly TRBD1 (6 bases). V shed 1 base and J shed 6 bases, with 10 bases lying between them. Per germline, CDR1 KGHSH and CDR2 LQKENI. There are 13 residues in the CDR3. This chain's CDR3 is CASSPQTGPEQYF. DNA of the CDR3: TGTGCCAGCTCACCACAGACAGGACCCGAGCAGTACTTC. Complete variable domain (other parts from reference TRBV18 and TRBJ2-7): NAGVMQNPRHLVRRRGQEARLRCSPMKGHSHVYWYRQLPEEGLKFMVYLQKENIIDESGMPKERFSAEFPKEGPSILRIQQVVRGDSAAYFCASSPQTGPEQYFGPGTRLTVT.

The chain is built from TRBV12-3 or TRBV12-4 and TRBJ2-7; possibly TRBD2 for D (5 bases). CDR3 length equals 13 residues. V was cut by 6 bases and J by 0 bases, with 9 bases left in between. Here the CDR3 reads CASRLGNSYEQYF. In DNA form, the CDR3 reads TGTGCCAGCAGACTCGGGAACTCCTACGAGCAGTACTTC.

J is TRBJ2-7 and V is TRBV28; 8 positions match TRBD1. With 2 bases clipped from V and 1 base from J, the junction kept 10 bases outside the gene matches. Looked up from germline, CDR1 is MDHEN and CDR2 is SYDVKM. The CDR3 has 17 residues. CDR3 nucleotide sequence: TGTGCCAGCAGTTTACTCCCGACAGGGGAAGAATCCTACGAGCAGTACTTC. Translation: CASSLLPTGEESYEQYF.

This clone appeared a single time. The V call is TRBV15, the J call TRBJ2-7; D ambiguous. V gave up 0 bases and J gave up 7 bases, with 7 bases separating them. This CDR3 is built from 12 residues. The germline CDR1 and CDR2 sequences are LNHNV and YYDKDF (reference sequence). CDR3 residues: CATSRDRVEQYF. The CDR3 DNA reads TGTGCCACCAGCAGAGATAGAGTTGAGCAGTACTTC.

J is TRBJ1-4 and V is TRBV25-1; D is perhaps TRBD1 (6 bases). From germline, CDR1 is MGHDK and CDR2 SYGVNS. V lost 0 bases and J 6 bases, leaving 14 bases between the germline ends. The CDR3 covers 16 residues. The CDR3 is CASSEYRTGWDEKLFF. The CDR3 DNA reads TGTGCCAGCAGTGAATATCGAACAGGGTGGGATGAAAAACTGTTTTTT.

In this sample, this clone turned up a few times. The chain links TRBV27 to TRBJ1-1; D is undetermined. V was trimmed by 6 bases and J by 4 bases, leaving 15 bases between them. CDR3 length: 14 residues. CDR1 MNHEY and CDR2 SMNVEV come from the germline V gene (reference sequence). The CDR3 is CASRPGGVSTEAFF. The CDR3 nucleotides read TGTGCCAGCAGACCGGGTGGCGTGAGCACTGAAGCTTTCTTT.